Following are 20 T cell receptor beta chains from one sample sequenced in a study of blood T cell repertoires in COVID-19. Some clones are missing from TCRdb's copy, which holds only in-frame ones; the method was immunoSEQ multiplex PCR. The table lists approximately 250,000 clones, almost 85% of them singletons. The sequenced sample was peripheral blood. These receptors were collected from a man aged 45-65 years with COVID-19, enrolled during active disease.

The chain recombines TRBV6-5 with TRBJ2-7; 12 bases line up with TRBD2. V dropped 7 bases and J dropped 2; count of bases not matched to a gene: 3. Germline V CDR1 and CDR2: MNHEY, SVGAGI. The CDR3 has 14 amino acids. This CDR3 is CASNPSGGAYEQYF. CDR3 nucleotides: TGTGCCAGCAATCCTAGCGGGGGGGCCTACGAGCAGTACTTC.

This chain uses TRBV5-1 with TRBJ1-2; 10 bases align to TRBD1. The CDR3 contains 15 residues. With 3 bases clipped from V and 1 base from J, the junction kept 3 bases outside the gene matches. Germline V gene lookup returns CDR1 SGHRS and CDR2 YFSETQ. The CDR3 region has the DNA TGCGCCAGCAGCTGGACAGGGGGAGTTAACTATGGCTACACCTTC. Its protein product is CASSWTGGVNYGYTF.

This chain joins TRBV6-4 and TRBJ2-3; TRBD2 agrees at 9 bases. Germline V lookup: CDR1 MRHNA, CDR2 SNTAGT. CDR3 length: 15 amino acids. Losses at the gene ends were 4 bases for V and 2 bases for J; bases not matched to a gene: 4. In DNA, the CDR3 is TGTGCCAGCAGTGCCCGCGGGGGGGCCACAGATACGCAGTATTTT. It is translated as CASSARGGATDTQYF.

This chain links TRBV5-5 with TRBJ1-2, with D tentatively TRBD1 (6 bases). This CDR3 comprises 15 residues. The V end lost 4 bases, the J end lost 1 base, and 14 bases lay between the germline ends. Germline V gene data show CDR1 as SGHKS and CDR2 as YYEKEE (reference sequence). The CDR3 DNA follows: TGTGCCAGCAGCATACCGACAGGTTATAACTATGGCTACACCTTC. This encodes CASSIPTGYNYGYTF.

This chain connects TRBV5-1 to TRBJ2-7; D possibly corresponds to TRBD2 (6 bases). Germline loops: CDR1 SGHRS, CDR2 YFSETQ. This CDR3 comprises 14 residues. V lost 4 bases, J lost 7 bases, and 18 bases lay in between. The DNA for the CDR3 is TGCGCCAGCAGCCCGACGGGGCCGCGGGGTGAGCAGTACTTC. Encoded protein: CASSPTGPRGEQYF.

This chain joins TRBV29-1 and TRBJ2-3; 8 bases are shared with TRBD2. The V gene end was trimmed by 4 bases and the J gene end by 0 bases; junction bases not matched to a gene: 9. Germline V gene lookup returns CDR1 SQVTM and CDR2 ANQGSEA. This CDR3 has 16 amino acids. CDR3 sequence: CSVGGIAGSSTDTQYF. For the CDR3, the DNA is TGCAGCGTTGGAGGGATAGCGGGGAGTAGCACAGATACGCAGTATTTT.

The rearrangement joins TRBV18 to TRBJ1-2; no reliable D call. The V end lost 5 bases, the J end lost 4 bases, and 14 bases lay between the germline ends. Germline-derived CDR1 and CDR2 are KGHSH and LQKENI. The CDR3 totals 14 residues. For the CDR3, the DNA is TGTGCCAGCTCAGAAGTCGGAGGGTTCTATGGCTACACCTTC. It codes for CASSEVGGFYGYTF.

The chain is built from TRBV9 and TRBJ2-3; maybe TRBD1 (7 bases). This CDR3 region has 17 residues. With 0 bases removed from V and 0 bases from J, the gap between germline ends came to 14 bases. CDR1 is SGDLS, CDR2 YYNGEE, per germline. The CDR3 reads CASSVAAGQSSTDTQYF. The CDR3 DNA reads as TGTGCCAGCAGCGTAGCCGCGGGACAGAGTAGCACAGATACGCAGTATTTT.

This clone was observed a single time. CDR3 DNA sequence: TGTGCCAGCAAGAGACTGACCAATCAGCCCCAGCATTTT. As protein: CASKRLTNQPQHF. V is TRBV2 and J is TRBJ1-5; D is ambiguous. CDR1 is SNHLY and CDR2 is FYNNEI in the germline V gene. V was trimmed by 7 bases and J by 3 bases, leaving 10 bases between them. This CDR3 is built from 13 residues.

This rearrangement joins TRBV27 to TRBJ1-2; 7 nucleotides agree with TRBD1. V shed 5 bases and J 7 bases; nucleotides not matched to a gene: 4. Per germline, CDR1 MNHEY and CDR2 SMNVEV (reference sequence). The CDR3 spans 12 residues. Here the CDR3 reads CASSTPGGGYTF. The CDR3 bases are TGTGCCAGCAGTACTCCAGGGGGTGGCTACACCTTC.

V gene TRBV2 combines with J gene TRBJ1-2; 7 nucleotides match TRBD1. The V gene end was trimmed by 6 bases and the J gene end by 4 bases; junction bases not matched to a gene: 8. This CDR3 comprises 14 residues. Germline values: CDR1 SNHLY, CDR2 FYNNEI. The CDR3 sequence is CASRDPGGIYGYTF. CDR3 bases: TGTGCCAGCAGGGATCCAGGGGGGATCTATGGCTACACCTTC.

J is TRBJ1-1 and V is TRBV19; D ambiguous. V lost 6 bases to trimming and J lost 1 base, with 9 bases between them. The CDR3 contains 13 residues. Germline V gene data show CDR1 as LNHDA and CDR2 as SQIVND (reference sequence). The CDR3: CASRKSQNTEAFF. The CDR3 bases are TGTGCCAGTAGAAAGAGCCAGAACACTGAAGCTTTCTTT.

V and J are TRBV7-9 and TRBJ2-4, with 7 nucleotides matching TRBD1. The CDR3 contains 17 residues. V shed 0 bases, J shed 8 bases, and the junction held 13 bases outside the gene matches. The germline gives CDR1 SEHNR, CDR2 FQNEAQ (reference sequence). In DNA form, the CDR3 reads TGTGCCAGCAGCTTAGCGGTTTTTGACAGGGTGGATGACATTCAGTACTTC. Its protein is CASSLAVFDRVDDIQYF.

The chain has TRBV7-2 and TRBJ1-1; D is perhaps TRBD1 (5 bases). Germline V gene lookup returns CDR1 SGHTA and CDR2 FQGNSA. The CDR3 consists of 14 residues. V shed 4 bases and J shed 2 bases, with 11 bases lying between them. The CDR3 DNA reads TGTGCCAGCAGCTCCCTCCAGGGAAACACTGAAGCTTTCTTT. It translates to CASSSLQGNTEAFF.

The chain links TRBV27 to TRBJ2-7; 8 bases are a match to TRBD1. The CDR3 sequence is 15 residues long. Germline V CDR1 and CDR2: MNHEY, SMNVEV (reference sequence). V lost 2 bases and J lost 0; bases outside the gene matches: 3. In DNA, the CDR3 is TGTGCCAGCAGTTTAGGGGACAGGTTCTCCTACGAGCAGTACTTC. Its translation: CASSLGDRFSYEQYF.

The V call is TRBV7-8, the J call TRBJ1-2; 10 nucleotides match TRBD1. The V and J ends lost 2 bases and 0 bases, in that order; junction bases with no gene match: 6. The CDR3 sequence is 17 residues long. Germline CDR1 reads SGHVS; CDR2 reads FQNEAQ. CDR3 loop: CASSLTRQGAANYGYTF. CDR3 coding DNA: TGTGCCAGCAGCTTAACCCGACAGGGGGCGGCTAACTATGGCTACACCTTC.

The chain carries TRBV4-1 and TRBJ1-1; D is perhaps TRBD1 (6 bases). The V and J ends lost 5 bases and 0 bases respectively, with 10 bases between them. The CDR3 contains 14 residues. Germline CDR1 and CDR2: MGHRA and YSYEKL. The CDR3 sequence is CASSEQGMNTEAFF. The CDR3 DNA reads TGCGCCAGCAGCGAACAGGGAATGAACACTGAAGCTTTCTTT.

This chain uses TRBV11-2 with TRBJ2-5, with 10 bases lining up with TRBD2. The ends lost 1 base at V and 5 bases at J; junction bases unmatched: 7. This CDR3 has 16 amino acids. The germline V gene has CDR1 SGHAT and CDR2 FQNNGV. This chain's CDR3 is CASSLVRAGGQETQYF. The CDR3 coding sequence is TGTGCCAGCAGCTTAGTGCGAGCGGGGGGGCAGGAGACCCAGTACTTC.

This chain's CDR3 is CASSEMRAFF. The CDR3 DNA is TGTGCCAGCAGTGAAATGAGGGCTTTCTTT. This chain links TRBV2 with TRBJ1-1; D remains unclear. The V gene lost 2 bases and the J gene lost 11 bases, with 6 bases spanning the gap. In germline, CDR1 is SNHLY, CDR2 FYNNEI. The CDR3 totals 10 residues.

Comments on this clone: Germline and junction disagree at one end, which may indicate a read error. V is TRBV5-4 and J is TRBJ2-7, with a tentative D call TRBD1 (6 bases). The CDR3 is 12 residues long. In germline, CDR1 is SGHNT, CDR2 YYREEE (reference sequence). In nucleotides, the CDR3 is TGTGCCAGCAGCTATGGAAAGGGACACTATTTCTTC. The encoded protein is CASSYGKGHYFF.